This note documents a single TCR beta chain sequence. The antigen remains unidentified. This sample is part of a study of circulating and synovial CD4+ cells in juvenile arthritis. Notes on the study in general: Vbeta family usage analysis did not detect the pathogenic-like versus bulk difference. These blood cells shared more CDR3 sequences with synovium than bulk blood. Deeper sequencing increased measured overlap with synovial clonotypes.

Using immunoSEQ multiplex PCR, the repertoire was profiled, and TCRdb retains in-frame clones only, with some absent. The data hold about 33,000 clones, with roughly 96% observed a single time. From germline, CDR1 is SGHKS and CDR2 YYEKEE (reference sequence). The CDR3 spans 17 residues. The V gene end was trimmed by 2 bases and the J gene end by 0 bases; junction bases not matched to a gene: 10. The sequenced sample consisted of CD4+ T cells from blood. The TCR sequence derives from a human donor with juvenile idiopathic arthritis. The gene calls are TRBV5-5 and TRBJ2-7; TRBD2 matches 8 bases. As DNA, the CDR3 is TGTGCCAGCAGCTTCTTTTTCGGGGGGGATGACTCCTACGAGCAGTACTTC. Encoded protein: CASSFFFGGDDSYEQYF.